Listed below are T cell receptor beta chains from one sample, sequenced in a study of siplizumab effects on memory and regulatory T cells. Clones were read by immunoSEQ multiplex PCR, and TCRdb kept only the in-frame ones, dropping some. The sample has some 99,000 clones; 92% are singletons. The sample taken for sequencing was Tregs sorted from blood. These receptors were collected from a human donor in good health. The CDR3 runs from the conserved cysteine through the conserved F or W. The D gene is left open where the match is weak. Clone size is not always given. Where it is, it says once, few, many or a class for expanded clones.

size	D	V	J	DNA	CDR3
NA	NA	TRBV9	TRBJ2-1	TGTGCCAGCAGCGTGAGACCCAGCCCGAATGAGCAGTTCTTC	CASSVRPSPNEQFF
NA	NA	TRBV6-1	TRBJ1-1	TGTGCCAGCAGTGAACGTTACACGACGGACACTGAAGCTTTCTTT	CASSERYTTDTEAFF
NA	NA	TRBV5-5	TRBJ1-3	TGTGCCAGCAGCTTAAGTAACTCTGGAAACACCATATATTTT	CASSLSNSGNTIYF
NA	NA	TRBV6-5	TRBJ2-7	TGTGCCAGCACCCGAAGGGGAGAAAGGGAGCAGTACTTC	CASTRRGEREQYF
NA	TRBD1	TRBV6-1	TRBJ2-7	TGTGCCAGCAGTCGACAGGGTTCCTACGAGCAGTACTTC	CASSRQGSYEQYF
NA	NA	TRBV6-1	TRBJ2-2	TGTGCCAGCAGTCTCGGGACCCATAACACCGGGGAGCTGTTTTTT	CASSLGTHNTGELFF
NA	NA	TRBV7-2	TRBJ1-1	TGTGCCAGCAGCCAAGGACCCTCCAGCACTGAAGCTTTCTTT	CASSQGPSSTEAFF
NA	NA	TRBV23-1	TRBJ2-3	TGCGCCAGCAGTCGTTGCGGCAGGGTTCGCACAGATACGCAGTATTTT	CASSRCGRVRTDTQYF
once	TRBD2	TRBV9	TRBJ2-3	TGTGCCAGCAGCGTAAGCGGGGGGGACACAGATACGCAGTATTTT	CASSVSGGDTDTQYF
NA	TRBD1	TRBV23-1	TRBJ2-5	TGCGCCAGCAGTCAGTCTTCGCAAGGGACAGTCTTTTTTCAAGAGACCCAGTACTTC	CASSQSSQGTVFFQETQYF
once	TRBD1	TRBV11-3	TRBJ2-5	TGTGCCAGCAGCCATGGACAGGGATTTATGGAGACCCAGTACTTC	CASSHGQGFMETQYF
once	NA	TRBV5-1	TRBJ1-1	TGCGCCAGCAGCTTGTCAGGGTTGGTGAACACTGAAGCTTTCTTT	CASSLSGLVNTEAFF
NA	NA	TRBV7-2	TRBJ2-7	TGTGCCAGCAGCTTAATGGCTTGGGCCGAGCAGTACTTC	CASSLMAWAEQYF
NA	NA	TRBV6-4	TRBJ2-1	TGTGCCAGCAGTGACTTGACAGGAGCCAAGGTCTTC	CASSDLTGAKVF
NA	TRBD1	TRBV4-2	TRBJ2-2	TGTGCCAGCAGCCGTGGACAGGGGAACACCGGGGAGCTGTTTTTT	CASSRGQGNTGELFF
NA	NA	TRBV28	TRBJ1-1	TGTGCCAGCAGTTCCCACCCGCCTCATGGGGGGCGCTTAGCTTTCTTT	CASSSHPPHGGRLAFF
NA	NA	TRBV7-7	TRBJ1-3	TGTGCCAGCAGCCTGACCCCTTCCCCGGGGAACACCATATATTTT	CASSLTPSPGNTIYF
NA	TRBD1	TRBV7-9	TRBJ2-7	TGTGCCAGCAGCCCACGACAGGGGGTGAGTGTCTACGAGCAGTACTTC	CASSPRQGVSVYEQYF
NA	TRBD1	TRBV2	TRBJ2-7	TGTGCCAGCAGGGCGGGACAGGTCCTCTACGAGCAGTACTTC	CASRAGQVLYEQYF
NA	NA	TRBV5-1	TRBJ2-1	TGCGCCAGCAGCCCACAGTCGTCCTACAATGAGCAGTTCTTC	CASSPQSSYNEQFF